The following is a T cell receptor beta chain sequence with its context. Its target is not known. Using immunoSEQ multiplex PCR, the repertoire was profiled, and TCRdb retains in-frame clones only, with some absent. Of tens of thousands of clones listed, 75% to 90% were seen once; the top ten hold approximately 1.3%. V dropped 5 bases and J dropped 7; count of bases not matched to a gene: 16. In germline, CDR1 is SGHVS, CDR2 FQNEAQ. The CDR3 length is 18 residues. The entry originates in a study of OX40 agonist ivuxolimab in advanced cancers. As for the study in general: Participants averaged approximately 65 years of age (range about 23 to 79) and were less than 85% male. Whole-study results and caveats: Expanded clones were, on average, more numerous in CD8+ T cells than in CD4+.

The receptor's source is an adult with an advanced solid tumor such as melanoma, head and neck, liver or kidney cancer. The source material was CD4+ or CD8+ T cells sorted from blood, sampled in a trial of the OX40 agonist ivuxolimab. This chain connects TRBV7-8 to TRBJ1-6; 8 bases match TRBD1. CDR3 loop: CASSDDRGQALSNSPLHF. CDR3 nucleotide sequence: TGTGCCAGCAGCGATGACCGGGGACAGGCTTTGTCGAATTCACCCCTCCACTTT.